This paragraph reports one T cell receptor beta chain. This CDR3 comprises 14 residues. Germline V gene sequence: CDR1 SGHRS, CDR2 YFSETQ. Trimming took 6 bases from V and 0 from J, leaving 9 bases between them. This record comes from a study of blood T cell repertoires in COVID-19. Libraries were prepared by immunoSEQ multiplex PCR; TCRdb keeps only in-frame clonotypes and omits some of them. The table has fewer than 250,000 clones, roughly 88% seen once. The receptor was derived from an elderly woman with COVID-19, enrolled during active disease. Sequenced: peripheral blood. The rearrangement uses TRBV5-1 and TRBJ2-2, with D unclear. DNA of the CDR3: TGCGCCAGCAACAGAAACGCGAACACCGGGGAGCTGTTTTTT. Protein: CASNRNANTGELFF.